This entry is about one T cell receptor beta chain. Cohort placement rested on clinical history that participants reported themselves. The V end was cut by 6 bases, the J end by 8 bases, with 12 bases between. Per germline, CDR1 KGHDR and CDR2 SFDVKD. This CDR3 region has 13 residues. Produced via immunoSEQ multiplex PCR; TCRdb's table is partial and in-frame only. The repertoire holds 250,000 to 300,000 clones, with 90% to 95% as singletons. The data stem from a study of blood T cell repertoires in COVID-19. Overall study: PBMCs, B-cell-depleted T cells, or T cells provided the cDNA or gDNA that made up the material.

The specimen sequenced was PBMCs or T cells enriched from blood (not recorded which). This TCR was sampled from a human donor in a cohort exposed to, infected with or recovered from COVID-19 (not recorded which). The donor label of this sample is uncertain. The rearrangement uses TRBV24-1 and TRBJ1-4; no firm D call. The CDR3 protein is CATSRRGSEKLFF. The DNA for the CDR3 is TGTGCCACCAGTAGGCGAGGTTCAGAAAAACTGTTTTTT.